The T cell receptor (beta chain) under discussion was sequenced for a study of post-analysis software for immune sequencing data. Study results and caveats: Elevated frequency relative to controls characterized roughly 5 TRBV segments in patients, TRBV5-6, TRBV5-1 and TRBV20-1 among them.

CDR1 SGHVS and CDR2 FNYEAQ come from the germline V gene. This CDR3 has 16 amino acids. V was trimmed by 1 base and J by 2 bases, leaving 12 bases between them. The TCR beta cDNA libraries carried unique molecular identifiers. TCRdb independently ran MiXCR on the PCR reads; one entry per CDR3 protein. The sample has around 250,000 distinct CDR3 sequences; 36% are singletons. For this clonotype: Its antigen is still unknown.

Sequencing was carried out using blood. The genes are TRBV7-6 and TRBJ1-5, with D unclear. The sequence came from a girl under 18 with multiple sclerosis. CDR3 bases: TGTGCCAGCAGCTTAGTAGTAGGGTCGGGCAATCAGCCCCAGCATTTT. Translating gives CASSLVVGSGNQPQHF.